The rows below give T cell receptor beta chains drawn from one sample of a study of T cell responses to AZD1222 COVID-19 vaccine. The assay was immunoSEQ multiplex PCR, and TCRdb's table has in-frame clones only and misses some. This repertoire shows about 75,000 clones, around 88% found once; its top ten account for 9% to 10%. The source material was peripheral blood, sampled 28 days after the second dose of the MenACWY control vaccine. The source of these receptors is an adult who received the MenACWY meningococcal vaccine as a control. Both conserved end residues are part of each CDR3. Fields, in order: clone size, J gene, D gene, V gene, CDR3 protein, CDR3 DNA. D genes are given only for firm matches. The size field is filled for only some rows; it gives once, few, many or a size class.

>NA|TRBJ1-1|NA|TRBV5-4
CASSTPGVNTEAFF
TGTGCCAGCAGCACTCCAGGGGTGAACACTGAAGCTTTCTTT
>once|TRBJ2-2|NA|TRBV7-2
CASSSRPDGELFF
TGTGCCAGCAGCTCCCGACCGGACGGGGAGCTGTTTTTT
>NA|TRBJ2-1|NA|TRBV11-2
CASSLDRGGEQFF
TGTGCCAGCAGCTTAGATAGGGGTGGTGAGCAGTTCTTC
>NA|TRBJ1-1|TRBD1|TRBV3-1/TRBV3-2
CASRAPGGTEAFF
TGTGCCAGCAGGGCACCAGGGGGGACTGAAGCTTTCTTT
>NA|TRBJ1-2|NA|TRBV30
CAWSVSGYYGYTF
TGTGCCTGGAGTGTCTCCGGTTACTATGGCTACACCTTC
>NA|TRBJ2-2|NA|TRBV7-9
CASSLTDTGELFF
TGTGCCAGCAGCCTAACAGACACCGGGGAGCTGTTTTTT
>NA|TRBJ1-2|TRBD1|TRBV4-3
CASSLDRVADYGYTF
TGCGCCAGCAGCCTTGACAGGGTGGCGGACTATGGCTACACCTTC
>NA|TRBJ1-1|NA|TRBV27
CASRDRPPNTEAFF
TGTGCCAGCAGAGATCGACCACCGAACACTGAAGCTTTCTTT
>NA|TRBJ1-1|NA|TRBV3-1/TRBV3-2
CASSQPGMNTEAFF
TGTGCCAGCAGCCAACCAGGGATGAACACTGAAGCTTTCTTT
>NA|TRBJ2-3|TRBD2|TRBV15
CATSRDSSSGSTDTQYF
TGTGCCACCAGCAGAGATTCGTCTAGCGGGAGCACAGATACGCAGTATTTT
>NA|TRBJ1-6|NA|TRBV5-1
CASSLGDWGYSPLHF
TGCGCCAGCAGCTTAGGGGACTGGGGTTATTCACCCCTCCACTTT
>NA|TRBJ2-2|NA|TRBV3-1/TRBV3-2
CASSPGGVVGELFF
TGTGCCAGCTCCCCGGGCGGGGTGGTCGGGGAGCTGTTTTTT
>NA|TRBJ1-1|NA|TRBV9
CASSVDSGANRNTEAFF
TGTGCCAGCAGCGTAGATTCGGGGGCCAATCGGAACACTGAAGCTTTCTTT
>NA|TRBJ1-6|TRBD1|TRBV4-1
CASSQTGGNSPLHF
TGCGCCAGCAGCCAGACAGGGGGCAATTCACCCCTCCACTTT
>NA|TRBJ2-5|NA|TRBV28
CASNQMGGETQYF
TGTGCCAGCAATCAAATGGGCGGAGAGACCCAGTACTTC
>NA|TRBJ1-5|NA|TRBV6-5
CASTVSFGGNQPQHF
TGTGCCAGTACCGTTAGTTTCGGGGGCAATCAGCCCCAGCATTTT
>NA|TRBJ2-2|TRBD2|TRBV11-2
CASSLGTNLNTGELFF
TGTGCCAGCAGCCTCGGGACTAACCTGAACACCGGGGAGCTGTTTTTT
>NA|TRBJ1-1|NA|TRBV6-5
CASSYGPNGGSTEAFF
TGTGCCAGCAGTTACGGACCCAACGGAGGGAGCACTGAAGCTTTCTTT
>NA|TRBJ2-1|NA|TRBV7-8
CASSLALGGGVYNEQFF
TGTGCCAGCAGCTTAGCCCTTGGGGGGGGCGTTTACAATGAGCAGTTCTTC
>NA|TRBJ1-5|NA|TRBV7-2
CASSLVGGINQPQHF
TGTGCCAGCAGCTTAGTAGGGGGGATCAATCAGCCCCAGCATTTT
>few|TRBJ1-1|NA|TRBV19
CASSNPGVGTEAFF
TGTGCCAGTAGTAATCCAGGGGTCGGGACTGAAGCTTTCTTT
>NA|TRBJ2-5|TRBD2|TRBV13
CASSLWQGGEETQYF
TGTGCCAGCAGCTTATGGCAGGGAGGGGAAGAGACCCAGTACTTC
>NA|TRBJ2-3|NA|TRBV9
CASSGGDTQYF
TGTGCCAGCAGCGGGGGAGATACGCAGTATTTT
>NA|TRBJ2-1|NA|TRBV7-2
CASSYGAGNSYNEQFF
TGTGCCAGCAGCTATGGGGCTGGGAACTCCTACAATGAGCAGTTCTTC
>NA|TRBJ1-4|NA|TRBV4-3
CASSQDVATNEKLFF
TGCGCCAGCAGCCAAGATGTAGCAACTAATGAAAAACTGTTTTTT
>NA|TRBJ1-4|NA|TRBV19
CASSIRPWGEKLFF
TGTGCCAGTAGTATACGGCCATGGGGGGAAAAACTGTTTTTT
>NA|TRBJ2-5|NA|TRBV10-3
CAISESTWGQETQYF
TGTGCCATCAGTGAGTCGACGTGGGGGCAGGAGACCCAGTACTTC
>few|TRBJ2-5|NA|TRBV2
CASSEGSRGAQYF
TGTGCCAGCAGTGAAGGCAGCCGAGGGGCCCAGTACTTC
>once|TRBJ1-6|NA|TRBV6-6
CASSFPFEDNSPLHF
TGTGCCAGCAGTTTCCCATTCGAGGATAATTCACCCCTCCACTTT
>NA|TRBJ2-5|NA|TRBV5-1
CASSRDSRGETQYF
TGCGCCAGCAGCCGGGACTCGCGGGGAGAGACCCAGTACTTC
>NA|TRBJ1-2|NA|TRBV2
CASTGEVRGYTF
TGTGCCAGCACAGGCGAGGTGCGTGGCTACACCTTC
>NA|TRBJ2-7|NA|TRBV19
CASSRGDSRHEQYF
TGTGCCAGTAGTAGGGGGGACAGCCGGCACGAGCAGTACTTC
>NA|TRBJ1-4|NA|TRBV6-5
CASSPTPTQAKKLFF
TGTGCCAGCAGTCCAACTCCCACGCAGGCGAAAAAACTGTTTTTT
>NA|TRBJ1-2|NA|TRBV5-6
CASSLFDPLGYGYTF
TGTGCCAGCAGCTTATTCGACCCCCTGGGCTATGGCTACACCTTC
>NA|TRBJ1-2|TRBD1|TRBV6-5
CASRQTGTGNYGYTF
TGTGCCAGCAGGCAGACCGGGACAGGAAACTATGGCTACACCTTC
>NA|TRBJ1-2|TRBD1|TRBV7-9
CASTWTGEFGYTF
TGTGCCAGCACCTGGACAGGGGAATTTGGCTACACCTTC
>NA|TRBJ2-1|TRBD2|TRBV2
CASSQGLANEQFF
TGTGCCAGCAGTCAGGGACTAGCCAATGAGCAGTTCTTC